One and the same sample provided the 10 T cell receptor beta chains below, sequenced in a study of T cells in Graves' hyperthyroidism and ophthalmopathy. RNA transcripts provided the source from which TCR beta CDR3 regions were amplified. The HTBI primer set was used in a first-round RT-PCR of the TCR CDR3. Each CDR3 protein gets one entry after TCRdb re-called the multiplex PCR reads with MiXCR. This sample has some 440,000 distinct CDR3 sequences, with around a sixth found just once. Sequencing input: blood. Receptor source: a woman aged 18 to 35 with Graves' hyperthyroidism.

This clonotype was detected a few times. The chain joins TRBV5-5 to TRBJ2-7; D may be TRBD1 or TRBD2 (5 bases each). The V gene's germline CDR1 is SGHKS and CDR2 YYEKEE (reference sequence). Trimming took off 5 bases at V and 6 bases at J, with 15 bases between the two ends. The CDR3 runs to 13 residues. The CDR3 DNA reads as TGTGCCAGCAGTTATGCCGGGACCGCCGAGCAGTACTTC. Translation: CASSYAGTAEQYF.

This clonotype was seen many times. This chain uses TRBV5-5 with TRBJ2-1, with a tentative D call TRBD2 (6 bases). V was cut by 1 base and J by 5 bases, with 19 bases left in between. Germline V gene lookup returns CDR1 SGHKS and CDR2 YYEKEE (reference sequence). This CDR3 has 17 residues. Here the CDR3 reads CASSLSQRRAVNNEQFF. CDR3 nucleotide sequence: TGTGCCAGCAGCTTGAGTCAGAGGAGGGCGGTGAACAATGAGCAGTTCTTC.

V is TRBV4-1 and J is TRBJ2-4; no clear D gene. CDR3 length equals 18 residues. Germline CDR1 is MGHRA and CDR2 is YSYEKL. The germline V and J ends were trimmed by 0 bases and 0 bases, with 15 bases remaining between them. The CDR3 sequence is CASSQEVFLSLAKNIQYF. CDR3 sequence (DNA): TGCGCCAGCAGCCAAGAGGTATTCTTGTCATTAGCCAAAAACATTCAGTACTTC.

This clonotype occurred a few times. The chain employs TRBV27 and TRBJ2-1, with D tentatively TRBD1 or TRBD2 (5 bases each). Germline V lookup: CDR1 MNHEY, CDR2 SMNVEV (reference sequence). V dropped 6 bases and J dropped 10 bases, with 19 bases sitting between them. This CDR3 region has 14 residues. The DNA of the CDR3 is TGTGCCAGCAGGCATCAATATGGGGGATGGGAGCAGTTCTTC. This encodes CASRHQYGGWEQFF.

In this sample, this clonotype turned up many times. The chain joins TRBV27 to TRBJ2-7, with TRBD1 matching over 9 bases. The CDR3 runs 14 residues. The V and J ends lost 6 bases and 0 bases, in that order; junction bases with no gene match: 3. Germline V gene data show CDR1 as MNHEY and CDR2 as SMNVEV (reference sequence). CDR3 bases: TGTGCCAGCAGACCGGGACAGGGCTCCTACGAGCAGTACTTC. This sequence encodes CASRPGQGSYEQYF.

This clonotype was seen repeatedly, ten times or more. The V call is TRBV7-2, the J call TRBJ1-2; 9 bases fit TRBD1. CDR3 size: 16 residues. The V and J ends lost 7 bases and 1 base, in that order; junction bases with no gene match: 10. Germline V gives CDR1 SGHTA, CDR2 FQGNSA. CDR3 coding DNA: TGTGCCAGCATCAAGCAGGGGACAGGGTATAACTATGGCTACACCTTC. The encoded protein is CASIKQGTGYNYGYTF.

This clonotype was counted a few times. The chain's CDR3 is CASSGRGYTGELFF. The CDR3, as DNA: TGTGCCAGCTCCGGGCGGGGATACACCGGGGAGCTGTTTTTT. V gene TRBV2 combines with J gene TRBJ2-2; D perhaps matches TRBD2 (6 bases). Deletions cut 8 bases from V and 3 bases from J, with 13 bases between. The CDR3 extends over 14 amino acids. Germline V gene data show CDR1 as SNHLY and CDR2 as FYNNEI.

This clonotype was recorded many times. CDR3 sequence reads: CASSSGLAGTWEQYF. As DNA, the CDR3 is TGCGCCAGCAGCTCAGGACTAGCGGGGACCTGGGAGCAGTACTTC. This chain joins TRBV5-1 and TRBJ2-7; 12 bases are a match to TRBD2. CDR3 length: 15 residues. CDR1 and CDR2 (germline): SGHRS, YFSETQ. J gave up 7 bases and V 3 bases, and 8 bases lay outside the gene matches.

This sequence joins TRBV10-2 and TRBJ2-7; TRBD2 might be the D (6 bases). V lost 6 bases and J 3 bases, leaving 12 bases between the germline ends. This CDR3 is built from 13 residues. Germline V lookup: CDR1 WSHSY, CDR2 SAAADI. This CDR3 is CASRSSAFYEQYF. The CDR3 nucleotides are TGCGCCAGCAGGTCTAGCGCCTTCTACGAGCAGTACTTC.

On this clonotype: A read error is likely, as this CDR3 ends without the conserved phenylalanine or tryptophan. V gene TRBV7-6 combines with J gene TRBJ2-3; tentatively, D is TRBD1 or TRBD2 (5 bases each). V lost 5 bases and J 0 bases, leaving 18 bases between the germline ends. Germline CDR1 is SGHVS and CDR2 is FNYEAQ. The CDR3 loop spans 17 amino acids. The DNA of the CDR3 is TGTGCCAGCAGCCGGCGTAGGGACCGCCACAGCACAGATACGCAGTATTCT. It translates to CASSRRRDRHSTDTQYS.